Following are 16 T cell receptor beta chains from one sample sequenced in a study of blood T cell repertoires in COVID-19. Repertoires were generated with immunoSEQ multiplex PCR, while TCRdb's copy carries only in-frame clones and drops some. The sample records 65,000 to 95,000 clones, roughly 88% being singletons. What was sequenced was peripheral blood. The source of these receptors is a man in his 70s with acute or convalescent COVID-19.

The chain's CDR3 is CSVPRPGKGGVSYEQFF. The CDR3 nucleotides read TGCAGCGTCCCGAGGCCTGGAAAGGGGGGGGTCAGTTATGAGCAGTTCTTC. V gene TRBV29-1 combines with J gene TRBJ2-1, with D perhaps matching TRBD2 (7 bases). The germline V gene has CDR1 SQVTM and CDR2 ANQGSEA. The V end lost 6 bases, the J end lost 8 bases, and 29 bases lay between the germline ends. The CDR3 totals 17 residues.

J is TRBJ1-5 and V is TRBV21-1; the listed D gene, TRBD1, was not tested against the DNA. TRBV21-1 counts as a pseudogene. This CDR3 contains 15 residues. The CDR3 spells CASSTNRTGLQPQHF. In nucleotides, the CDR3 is TGTGCCAGCAGCACCAACCGGACAGGGCTTCAGCCCCAGCATTTT.

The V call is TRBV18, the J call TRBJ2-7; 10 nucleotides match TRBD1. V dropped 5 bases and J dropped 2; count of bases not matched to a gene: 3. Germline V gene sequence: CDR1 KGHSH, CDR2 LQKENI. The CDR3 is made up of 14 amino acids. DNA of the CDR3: TGTGCCAGCTCAGATGGACAGGGGGCCTACGAGCAGTACTTC. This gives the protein CASSDGQGAYEQYF.

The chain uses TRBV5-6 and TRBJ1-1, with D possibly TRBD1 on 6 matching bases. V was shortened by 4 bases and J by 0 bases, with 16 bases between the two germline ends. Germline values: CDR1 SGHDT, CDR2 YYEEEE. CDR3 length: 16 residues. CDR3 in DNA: TGTGCCAGCAGCCTTGGACAGATACTTATGAACACTGAAGCTTTCTTT. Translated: CASSLGQILMNTEAFF.

In DNA, the CDR3 is TGCGCCAGCAGACCCGGGACAGGGGCCAATGAGCAGTTCTTC. This sequence encodes CASRPGTGANEQFF. This chain joins TRBV5-1 and TRBJ2-1, with TRBD1 matching 10 bases. The germline CDR1 and CDR2 sequences are SGHRS and YFSETQ. This CDR3 is built from 14 residues. Trimming at V came to 5 bases and at J to 6 bases, leaving 5 bases not matched to a gene.

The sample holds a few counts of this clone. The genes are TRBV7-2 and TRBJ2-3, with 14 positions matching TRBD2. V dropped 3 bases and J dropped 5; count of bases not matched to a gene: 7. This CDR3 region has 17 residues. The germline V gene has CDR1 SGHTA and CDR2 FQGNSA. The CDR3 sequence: CASSFRGLAGVGDTQYF. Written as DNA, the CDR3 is TGTGCCAGCAGCTTCCGGGGACTAGCGGGAGTGGGAGATACGCAGTATTTT.

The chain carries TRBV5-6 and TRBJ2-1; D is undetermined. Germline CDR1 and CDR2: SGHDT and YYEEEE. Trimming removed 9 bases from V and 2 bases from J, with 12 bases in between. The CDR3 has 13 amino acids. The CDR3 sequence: CATAGSPYNEQFF. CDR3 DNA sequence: TGTGCCACCGCCGGGTCGCCCTACAATGAGCAGTTCTTC.

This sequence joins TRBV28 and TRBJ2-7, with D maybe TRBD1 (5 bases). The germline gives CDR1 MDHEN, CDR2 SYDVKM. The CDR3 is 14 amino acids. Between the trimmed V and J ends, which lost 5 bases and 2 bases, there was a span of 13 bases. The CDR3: CASSHADKPYEQYF. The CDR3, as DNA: TGTGCCAGCAGTCACGCGGACAAACCCTACGAGCAGTACTTC.

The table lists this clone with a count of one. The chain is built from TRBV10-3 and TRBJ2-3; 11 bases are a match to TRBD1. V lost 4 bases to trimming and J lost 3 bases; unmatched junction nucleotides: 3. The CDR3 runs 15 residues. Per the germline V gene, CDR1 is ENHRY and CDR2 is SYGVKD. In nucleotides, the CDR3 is TGTGCCATCAGTGTGGACAGGGGGCGGACAGATACGCAGTATTTT. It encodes CAISVDRGRTDTQYF.

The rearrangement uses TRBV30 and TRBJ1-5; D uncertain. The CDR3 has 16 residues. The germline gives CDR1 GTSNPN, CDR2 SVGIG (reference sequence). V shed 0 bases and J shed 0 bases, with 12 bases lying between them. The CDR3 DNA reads TGTGCCTGGAGTGTAAAGAGGGCAGATAGCAATCAGCCCCAGCATTTT. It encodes CAWSVKRADSNQPQHF.

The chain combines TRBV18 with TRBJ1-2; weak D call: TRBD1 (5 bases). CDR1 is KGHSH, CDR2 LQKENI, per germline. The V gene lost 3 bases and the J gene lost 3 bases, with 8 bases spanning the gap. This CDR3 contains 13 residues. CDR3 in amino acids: CASSPARDYGYTF. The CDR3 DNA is TGTGCCAGCTCACCTGCCAGGGACTATGGCTACACCTTC. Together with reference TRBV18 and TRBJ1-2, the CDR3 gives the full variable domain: NAGVMQNPRHLVRRRGQEARLRCSPMKGHSHVYWYRQLPEEGLKFMVYLQKENIIDESGMPKERFSAEFPKEGPSILRIQQVVRGDSAAYFCASSPARDYGYTFGSGTRLTVV.

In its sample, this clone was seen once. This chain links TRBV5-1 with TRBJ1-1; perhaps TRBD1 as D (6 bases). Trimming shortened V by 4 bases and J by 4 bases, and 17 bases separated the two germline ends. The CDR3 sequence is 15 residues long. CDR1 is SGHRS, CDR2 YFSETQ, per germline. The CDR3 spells CASSPQQGVGTEAFF. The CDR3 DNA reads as TGCGCCAGCAGCCCACAACAGGGAGTCGGCACTGAAGCTTTCTTT.

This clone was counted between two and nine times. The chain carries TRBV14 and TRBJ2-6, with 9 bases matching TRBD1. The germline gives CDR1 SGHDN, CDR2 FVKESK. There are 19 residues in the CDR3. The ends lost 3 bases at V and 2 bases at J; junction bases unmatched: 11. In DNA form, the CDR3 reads TGTGCCAGCAGCCACTTTATTGGGACAGGGATTACTGGGGCCAACGTCCTGACTTTC. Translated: CASSHFIGTGITGANVLTF.

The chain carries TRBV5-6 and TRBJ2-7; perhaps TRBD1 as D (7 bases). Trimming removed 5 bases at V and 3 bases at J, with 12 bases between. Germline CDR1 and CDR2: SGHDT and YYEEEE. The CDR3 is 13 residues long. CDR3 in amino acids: CASSAGQSYEQYF. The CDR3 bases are TGTGCCAGCAGTGCGGGACAGAGCTACGAGCAGTACTTC. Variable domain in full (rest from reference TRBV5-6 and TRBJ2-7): DAGVTQSPTHLIKTRGQQVTLRCSPKSGHDTVSWYQQALGQGPQFIFQYYEEEERQRGNFPDRFSGHQFPNYSSELNVNALLLGDSALYLCASSAGQSYEQYFGPGTRLTVT.

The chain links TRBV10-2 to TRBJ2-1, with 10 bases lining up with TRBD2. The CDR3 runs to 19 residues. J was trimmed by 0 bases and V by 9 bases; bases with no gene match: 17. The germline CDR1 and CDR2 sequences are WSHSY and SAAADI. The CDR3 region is CASSTPQRGGVRSYNEQFF. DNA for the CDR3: TGCGCCAGTAGTACCCCTCAGCGGGGGGGAGTTCGCTCCTACAATGAGCAGTTCTTC.

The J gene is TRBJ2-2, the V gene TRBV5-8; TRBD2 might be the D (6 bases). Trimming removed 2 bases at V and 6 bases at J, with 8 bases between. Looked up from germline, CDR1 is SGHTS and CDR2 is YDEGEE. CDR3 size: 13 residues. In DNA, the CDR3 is TGTGCCAGCAGCTTATGGGGGGCCGGGGAGCTGTTTTTT. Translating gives CASSLWGAGELFF. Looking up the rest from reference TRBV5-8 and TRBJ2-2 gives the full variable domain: EAGVTQSPTHLIKTRGQQATLRCSPISGHTSVYWYQQALGLGLQFLLWYDEGEERNRGNFPPRFSGRQFPNYSSELNVNALELEDSALYLCASSLWGAGELFFGEGSRLTVL.